This T cell receptor (beta chain) appears in the sequencing data of a study of T cell responses to AZD1222 COVID-19 vaccine. TCRdb keeps only in-frame clones here, not all; method: immunoSEQ multiplex PCR. The table shows some 150,000 clones, with roughly 93% occurring only once. Germline lookup yields CDR1 LGHDT and CDR2 YNNKEL (reference sequence). V dropped 1 base and J dropped 0 bases, with 16 bases sitting between them. The length of the CDR3 is 19 residues. This specimen was peripheral blood, taken 28 days after the second AZD1222 dose. The receptor was isolated from an adult who received the AZD1222 COVID-19 vaccine. The chain combines TRBV3-1 (or the pseudogene TRBV3-2) with TRBJ2-6; D is unclear. DNA for the CDR3: TGTGCCAGCAGCCAAGTCTACCTTTCCCCCAGCTCTGGGGCCAACGTCCTGACTTTC. This codes for CASSQVYLSPSSGANVLTF.